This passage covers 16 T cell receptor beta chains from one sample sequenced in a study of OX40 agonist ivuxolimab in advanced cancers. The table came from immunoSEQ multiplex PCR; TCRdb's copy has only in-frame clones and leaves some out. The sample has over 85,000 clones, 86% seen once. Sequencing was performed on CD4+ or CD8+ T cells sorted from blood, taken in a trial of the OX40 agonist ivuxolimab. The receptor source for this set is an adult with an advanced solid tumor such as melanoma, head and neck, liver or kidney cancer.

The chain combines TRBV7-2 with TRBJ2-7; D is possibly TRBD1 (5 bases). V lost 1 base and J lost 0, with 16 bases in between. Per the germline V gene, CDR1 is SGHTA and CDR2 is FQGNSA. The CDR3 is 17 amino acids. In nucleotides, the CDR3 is TGTGCCAGCAGCTTAGGGTATGGACATTCTAGCTCCTACGAGCAGTACTTC. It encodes CASSLGYGHSSSYEQYF.

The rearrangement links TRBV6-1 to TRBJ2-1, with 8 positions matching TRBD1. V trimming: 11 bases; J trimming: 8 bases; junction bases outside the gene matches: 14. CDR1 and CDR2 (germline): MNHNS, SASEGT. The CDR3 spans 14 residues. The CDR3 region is CAAGKTGVRDEQFF. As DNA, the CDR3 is TGTGCCGCGGGGAAGACAGGGGTTCGGGATGAGCAGTTCTTC.

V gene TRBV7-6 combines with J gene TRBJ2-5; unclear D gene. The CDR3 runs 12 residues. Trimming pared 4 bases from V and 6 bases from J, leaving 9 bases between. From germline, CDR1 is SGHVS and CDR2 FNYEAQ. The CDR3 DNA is TGTGCCAGCAGCTCCCTAGGGCAGACCCAGTACTTC. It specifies CASSSLGQTQYF.

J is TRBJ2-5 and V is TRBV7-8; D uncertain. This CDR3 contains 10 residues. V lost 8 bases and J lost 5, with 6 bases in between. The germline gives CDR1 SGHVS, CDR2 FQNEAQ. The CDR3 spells CASSIETQYF. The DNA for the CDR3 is TGTGCCAGCTCGATTGAGACCCAGTACTTC.

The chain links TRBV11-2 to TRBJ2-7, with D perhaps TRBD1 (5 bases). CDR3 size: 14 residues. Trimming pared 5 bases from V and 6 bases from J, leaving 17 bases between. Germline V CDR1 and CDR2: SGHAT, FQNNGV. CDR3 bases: TGTGCCAGCAGCGCCCAGACAGCTTTAGGCGAGCAGTACTTC. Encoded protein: CASSAQTALGEQYF.

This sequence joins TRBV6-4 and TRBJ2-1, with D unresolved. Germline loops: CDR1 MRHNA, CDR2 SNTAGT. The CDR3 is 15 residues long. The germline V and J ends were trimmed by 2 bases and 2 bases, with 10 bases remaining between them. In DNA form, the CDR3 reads TGTGCCAGCAGTGACGGCGCAGTTGCCTACAATGAGCAGTTCTTC. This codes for CASSDGAVAYNEQFF.

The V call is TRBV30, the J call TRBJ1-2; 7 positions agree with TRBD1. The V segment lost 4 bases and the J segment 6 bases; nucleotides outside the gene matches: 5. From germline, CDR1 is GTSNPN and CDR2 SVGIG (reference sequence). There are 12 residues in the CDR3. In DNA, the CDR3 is TGTGCCTGGATGAGGGGGCTTGATGGCTACACCTTC. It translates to CAWMRGLDGYTF.

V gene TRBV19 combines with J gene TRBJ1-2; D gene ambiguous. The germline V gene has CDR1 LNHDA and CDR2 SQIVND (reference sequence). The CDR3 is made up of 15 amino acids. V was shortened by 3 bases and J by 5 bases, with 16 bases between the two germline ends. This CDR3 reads CASSIRLDWNYGYTF. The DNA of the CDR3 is TGTGCCAGTAGTATCCGCCTTGATTGGAATTATGGCTACACCTTC.

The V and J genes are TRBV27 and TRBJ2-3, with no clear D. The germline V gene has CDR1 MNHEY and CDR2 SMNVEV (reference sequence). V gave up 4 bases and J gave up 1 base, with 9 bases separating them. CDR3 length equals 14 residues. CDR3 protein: CASSSLFRTDTQYF. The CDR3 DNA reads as TGTGCCAGCAGTTCCCTTTTCCGCACAGATACGCAGTATTTT.

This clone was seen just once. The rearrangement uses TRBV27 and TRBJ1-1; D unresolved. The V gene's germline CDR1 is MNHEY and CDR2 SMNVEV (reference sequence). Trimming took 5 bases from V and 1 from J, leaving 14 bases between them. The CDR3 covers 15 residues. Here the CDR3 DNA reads TGTGCCAGCAGTCAAAGGGCCTACTCGAACACTGAAGCTTTCTTT. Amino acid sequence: CASSQRAYSNTEAFF.

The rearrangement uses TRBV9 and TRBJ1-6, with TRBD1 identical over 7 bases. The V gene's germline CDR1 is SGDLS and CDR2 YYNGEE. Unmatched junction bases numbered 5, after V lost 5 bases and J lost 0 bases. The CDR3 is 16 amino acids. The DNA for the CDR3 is TGTGCCAGCAGTACAGGGGCGAGCTCCTATAATTCACCCCTCCACTTT. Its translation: CASSTGASSYNSPLHF. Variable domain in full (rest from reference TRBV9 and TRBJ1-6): DSGVTQTPKHLITATGQRVTLRCSPRSGDLSVYWYQQSLDQGLQFLIQYYNGEERAKGNILERFSAQQFPDLHSELNLSSLELGDSALYFCASSTGASSYNSPLHFGNGTRLTVT.

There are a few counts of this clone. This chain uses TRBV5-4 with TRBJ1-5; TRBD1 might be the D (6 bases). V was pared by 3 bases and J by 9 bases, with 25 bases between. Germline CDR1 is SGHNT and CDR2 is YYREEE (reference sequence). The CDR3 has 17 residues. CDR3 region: CASSSLSRGALSWPQHF. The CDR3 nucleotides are TGTGCCAGCAGCTCGCTTAGTAGGGGGGCCCTTTCATGGCCCCAGCATTTT.

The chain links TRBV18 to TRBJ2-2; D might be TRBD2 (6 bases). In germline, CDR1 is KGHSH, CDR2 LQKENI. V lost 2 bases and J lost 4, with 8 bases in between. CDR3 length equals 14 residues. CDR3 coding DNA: TGTGCCAGCTCACCAGGCGGGGCCACCGGGGAGCTGTTTTTT. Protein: CASSPGGATGELFF.

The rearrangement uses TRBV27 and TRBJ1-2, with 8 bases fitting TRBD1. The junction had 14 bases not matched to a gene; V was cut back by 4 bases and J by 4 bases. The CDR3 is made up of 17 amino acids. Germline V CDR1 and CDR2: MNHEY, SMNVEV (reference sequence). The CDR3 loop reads CASSWSGTGPAGYGYTF. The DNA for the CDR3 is TGTGCCAGCAGTTGGAGTGGGACAGGCCCGGCTGGCTATGGCTACACCTTC.

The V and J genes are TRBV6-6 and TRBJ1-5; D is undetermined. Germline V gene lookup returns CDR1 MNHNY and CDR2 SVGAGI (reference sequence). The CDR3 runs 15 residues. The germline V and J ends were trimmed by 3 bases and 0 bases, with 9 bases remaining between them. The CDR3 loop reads CASSYKHNSNQPQHF. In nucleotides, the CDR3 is TGTGCCAGCAGTTATAAACATAATAGCAATCAGCCCCAGCATTTT.

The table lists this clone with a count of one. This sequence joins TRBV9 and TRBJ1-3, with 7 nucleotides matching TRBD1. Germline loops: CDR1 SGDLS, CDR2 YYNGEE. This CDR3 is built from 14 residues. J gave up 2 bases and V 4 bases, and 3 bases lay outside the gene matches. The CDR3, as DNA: TGTGCCAGCAGCCTCACAGGGGCTGGAAACACCATATATTTT. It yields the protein CASSLTGAGNTIYF.